A single sample gave rise to the 11 T cell receptor beta chains below, sequenced in a study of OX40 agonist ivuxolimab in advanced cancers. Produced via immunoSEQ multiplex PCR; TCRdb's table is partial and in-frame only. The sample holds some 99,000 clones, 80% to 95% seen once. The sequences come from CD4+ or CD8+ T cells sorted from blood, collected in a trial of the OX40 agonist ivuxolimab. These receptors were obtained from an adult with an advanced solid tumor such as melanoma, head and neck, liver or kidney cancer.

This clone was observed a handful of times. The rearrangement links TRBV19 to TRBJ2-6; D is possibly TRBD2 (5 bases). The CDR3 runs to 15 residues. CDR1 is LNHDA and CDR2 is SQIVND in the germline V gene (reference sequence). The germline V and J ends were trimmed by 5 bases and 2 bases, with 10 bases remaining between them. CDR3 loop: CASSELLAGANVLTF. In DNA form, the CDR3 reads TGTGCCAGTAGTGAACTACTAGCTGGGGCCAACGTCCTGACTTTC.

This sequence joins TRBV25-1 and TRBJ1-1; D gene ambiguous. The germline V gene has CDR1 MGHDK and CDR2 SYGVNS. This CDR3 spans 12 amino acids. V shed 7 bases and J shed 5 bases, with 11 bases lying between them. CDR3 DNA sequence: TGTGCCAGCACGCGAATGGGGACTGAAGCTTTCTTT. Translation: CASTRMGTEAFF.

This sequence joins TRBV11-2 and TRBJ1-1; D uncertain. This CDR3 is built from 13 residues. Germline V gene sequence: CDR1 SGHAT, CDR2 FQNNGV. Trimming took off 5 bases at V and 6 bases at J, with 13 bases between the two ends. The CDR3 DNA is TGTGCCAGCAGCCGGACCGCTGGGGCTGAAGCTTTCTTT. This encodes CASSRTAGAEAFF.

This clone was picked up one time. The chain couples TRBV29-1 to TRBJ2-7; D perhaps matches TRBD1 (7 bases). Germline loops: CDR1 SQVTM, CDR2 ANQGSEA. This CDR3 comprises 13 residues. The V end lost 7 bases, the J end lost 3 bases, and 16 bases lay between the germline ends. DNA of the CDR3: TGCAGCGCCGGCGCAGGGGGAGGCTACGAGCAGTACTTC. Translated: CSAGAGGGYEQYF.

This sequence joins TRBV28 and TRBJ2-1; D is undetermined. With 2 bases removed from V and 12 bases from J, the gap between germline ends came to 14 bases. The germline gives CDR1 MDHEN, CDR2 SYDVKM. The CDR3 is 13 residues long. The CDR3 DNA follows: TGTGCCAGCAGTTTACGGCAACCACCGGGGCAGTTCTTC. This translates into CASSLRQPPGQFF. The full variable domain, in which reference TRBV28 and TRBJ2-1 provide the parts outside the CDR3, is DVKVTQSSRYLVKRTGEKVFLECVQDMDHENMFWYRQDPGLGLRLIYFSYDVKMKEKGDIPEGYSVSREKKERFSLILESASTNQTSMYLCASSLRQPPGQFFGPGTRLTVL.

This clone was seen a few times. The chain carries TRBV5-1 and TRBJ1-5; D call uncertain. The CDR3 totals 13 residues. Germline loops: CDR1 SGHRS, CDR2 YFSETQ. Trimming removed 5 bases at V and 2 bases at J, with 8 bases between. The CDR3 DNA follows: TGCGCCAGCAGAAGGGAGGGCAATCAGCCCCAGCATTTT. Its translation: CASRREGNQPQHF.

The chain is built from TRBV5-4 and TRBJ1-2; the match to TRBD1 covers 8 bases. The V gene's germline CDR1 is SGHNT and CDR2 YYREEE (reference sequence). Losses at the gene ends were 4 bases for V and 4 bases for J; bases not matched to a gene: 12. This CDR3 has 16 residues. Here the CDR3 DNA reads TGTGCCAGCAGCCCAGGATCCAGGGGGCTCGGCTATGGCTACACCTTC. This gives the protein CASSPGSRGLGYGYTF.

The CDR3 loop is CASTAGSQETQYF. The CDR3 coding sequence is TGTGCCAGCACGGCGGGTTCCCAAGAGACCCAGTACTTC. The V and J genes are TRBV9 and TRBJ2-5, with a weak D call TRBD2 (5 bases). Trimming shortened V by 6 bases and J by 1 base, and 10 bases separated the two germline ends. Germline CDR1 and CDR2: SGDLS and YYNGEE. CDR3 size: 13 residues.

This clone was seen a single time. The CDR3 region has the DNA TGTGCCTGGAGTGAAGGGATCGCTAACTATGGCTACACCTTC. Protein product: CAWSEGIANYGYTF. This chain uses TRBV30 with TRBJ1-2, with D uncertain. The CDR3 is made up of 14 amino acids. Deletions cut 1 base from V and 0 bases from J, with 9 bases between. The germline V gene encodes CDR1 GTSNPN and CDR2 SVGIG (reference sequence). Using reference TRBV30 and TRBJ1-2 for the parts outside the CDR3, the full variable domain is SQTIHQWPATLVQPVGSPLSLECTVEGTSNPNLYWYRQAAGRGLQLLFYSVGIGQISSEVPQNLSASRPQDRQFILSSKKLLLSDSGFYLCAWSEGIANYGYTFGSGTRLTVV.

V and J are TRBV7-3 and TRBJ2-2; weak D call: TRBD2 (5 bases). The CDR3 totals 16 residues. Germline loops: CDR1 SGHTA, CDR2 FQGTGA. V lost 7 bases to trimming and J lost 0 bases, with 15 bases between them. CDR3 residues: CASTVDRGSNTGELFF. For the CDR3, the DNA is TGTGCCAGCACCGTCGATCGGGGTTCGAACACCGGGGAGCTGTTTTTT.

This chain links TRBV19 with TRBJ1-2; D is unclear. With 0 bases removed from V and 3 bases from J, the gap between germline ends came to 8 bases. The CDR3 is made up of 14 amino acids. Germline V CDR1 and CDR2: LNHDA, SQIVND (reference sequence). In DNA, the CDR3 is TGTGCCAGTAGTATAGATTCCGGGGACTATGGCTACACCTTC. Its protein is CASSIDSGDYGYTF.